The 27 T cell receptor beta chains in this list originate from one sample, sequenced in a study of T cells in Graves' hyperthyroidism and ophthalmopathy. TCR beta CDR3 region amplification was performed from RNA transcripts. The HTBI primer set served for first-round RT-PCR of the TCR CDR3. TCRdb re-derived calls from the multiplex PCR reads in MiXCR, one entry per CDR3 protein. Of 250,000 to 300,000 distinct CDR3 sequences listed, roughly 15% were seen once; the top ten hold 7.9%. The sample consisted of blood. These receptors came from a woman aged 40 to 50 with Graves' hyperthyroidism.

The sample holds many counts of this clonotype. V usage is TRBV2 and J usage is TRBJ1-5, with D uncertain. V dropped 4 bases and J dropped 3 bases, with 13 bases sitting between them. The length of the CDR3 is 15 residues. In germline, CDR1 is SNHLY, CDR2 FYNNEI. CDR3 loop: CASSGTDPSNQPQHF. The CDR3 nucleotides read TGTGCCAGCAGTGGGACGGACCCTTCCAATCAGCCCCAGCATTTT.

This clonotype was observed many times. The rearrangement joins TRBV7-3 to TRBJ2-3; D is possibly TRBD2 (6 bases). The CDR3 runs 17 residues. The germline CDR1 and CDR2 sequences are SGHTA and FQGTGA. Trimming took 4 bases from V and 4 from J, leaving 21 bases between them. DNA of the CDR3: TGTGCCAGCAGCTCCCATCTATTGACGGGAGAACCAGATACGCAGTATTTT. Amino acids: CASSSHLLTGEPDTQYF.

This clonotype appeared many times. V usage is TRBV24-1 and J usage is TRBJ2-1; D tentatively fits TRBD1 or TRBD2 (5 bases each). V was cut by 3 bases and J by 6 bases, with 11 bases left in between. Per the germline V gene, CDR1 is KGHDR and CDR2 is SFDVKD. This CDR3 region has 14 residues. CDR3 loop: CATSDEPGSNEQFF. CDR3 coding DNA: TGTGCCACCAGTGATGAGCCAGGGAGCAATGAGCAGTTCTTC.

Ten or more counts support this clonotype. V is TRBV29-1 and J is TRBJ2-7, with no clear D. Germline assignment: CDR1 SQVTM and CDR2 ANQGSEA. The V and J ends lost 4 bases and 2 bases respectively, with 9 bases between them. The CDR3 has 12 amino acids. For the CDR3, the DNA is TGCAGCGTTGGTCAGTCGGCCTACGAGCAGTACTTC. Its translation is CSVGQSAYEQYF.

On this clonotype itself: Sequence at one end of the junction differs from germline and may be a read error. The CDR3 coding sequence is TGTGGCAGCAGACCCGGACAGGGAAACATTCAGTACTTC. This gives the protein CGSRPGQGNIQYF. This rearrangement joins TRBV6-2 or TRBV6-3 to TRBJ2-4; 8 bases are shared with TRBD1. Germline lookup yields CDR1 MNHEY and CDR2 SVGEGT. The CDR3 is 13 residues long.

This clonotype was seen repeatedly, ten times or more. For the CDR3, the DNA is TGTGCCAGCAGTTGGAGAGGACCTAACTATGGCTACACCTTC. Protein product: CASSWRGPNYGYTF. The V call is TRBV27, the J call TRBJ1-2, with D unclear. V dropped 4 bases and J dropped 0 bases, with 9 bases sitting between them. The CDR3 is 14 residues long. The V gene's germline CDR1 is MNHEY and CDR2 SMNVEV (reference sequence).

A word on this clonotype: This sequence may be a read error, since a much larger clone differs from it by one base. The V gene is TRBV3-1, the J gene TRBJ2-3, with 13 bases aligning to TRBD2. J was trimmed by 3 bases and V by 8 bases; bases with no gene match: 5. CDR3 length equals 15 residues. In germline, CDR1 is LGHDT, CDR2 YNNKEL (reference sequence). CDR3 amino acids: CASRWTSGGTDTQYF. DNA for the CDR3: TGTGCCAGCCGTTGGACTAGCGGGGGTACAGATACGCAGTATTTT.

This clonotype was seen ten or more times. The CDR3 region has the DNA TGTGCCAGCAGCGTGGGACTAGCGGGAAGTAATGATGAGCAGTTCTTC. Translated, it gives CASSVGLAGSNDEQFF. This chain uses TRBV11-3 with TRBJ2-1; the match to TRBD2 covers 13 bases. The length of the CDR3 is 16 residues. V lost 5 bases, J lost 8 bases, and 9 bases stayed unmatched. Germline V gene data show CDR1 as SGHNT and CDR2 as YENEEA.

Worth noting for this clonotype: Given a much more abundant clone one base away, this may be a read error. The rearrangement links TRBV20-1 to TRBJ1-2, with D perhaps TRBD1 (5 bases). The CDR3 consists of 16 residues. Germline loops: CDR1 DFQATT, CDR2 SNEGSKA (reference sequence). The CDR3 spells CSARPRTQRQNYGYAF. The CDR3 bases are TGCAGTGCTAGACCGAGGACACAGCGGCAGAACTATGGCTACGCCTTC.

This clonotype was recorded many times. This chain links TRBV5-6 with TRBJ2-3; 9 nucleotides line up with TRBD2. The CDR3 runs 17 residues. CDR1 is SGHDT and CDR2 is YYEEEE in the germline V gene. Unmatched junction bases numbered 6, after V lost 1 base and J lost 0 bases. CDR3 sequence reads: CASSLPSSGMSTDTQYF. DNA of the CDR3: TGTGCCAGCAGCTTGCCATCTAGCGGGATGAGCACAGATACGCAGTATTTT.

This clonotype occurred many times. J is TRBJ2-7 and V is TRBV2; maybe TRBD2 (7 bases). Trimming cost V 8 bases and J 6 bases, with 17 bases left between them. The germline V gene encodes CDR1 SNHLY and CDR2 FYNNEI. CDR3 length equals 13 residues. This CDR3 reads CASLEGGKFEQYF. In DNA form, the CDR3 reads TGTGCCAGCTTGGAGGGGGGGAAGTTCGAGCAGTACTTC.

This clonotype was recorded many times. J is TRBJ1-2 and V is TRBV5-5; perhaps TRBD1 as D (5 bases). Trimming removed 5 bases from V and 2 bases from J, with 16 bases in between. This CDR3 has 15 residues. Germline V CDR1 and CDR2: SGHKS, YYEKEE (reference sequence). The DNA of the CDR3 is TGTGCCAGCAGTAGAGGGGAGGCAGTCAACTATGGCTACACCTTC. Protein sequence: CASSRGEAVNYGYTF.

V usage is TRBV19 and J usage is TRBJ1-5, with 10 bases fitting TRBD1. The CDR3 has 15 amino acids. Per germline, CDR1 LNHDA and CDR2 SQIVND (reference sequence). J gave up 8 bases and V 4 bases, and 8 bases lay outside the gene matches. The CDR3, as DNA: TGTGCCAGTAGTAGACCAGACAGGGGGCCAAAGCCCCAGCATTTT. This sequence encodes CASSRPDRGPKPQHF.

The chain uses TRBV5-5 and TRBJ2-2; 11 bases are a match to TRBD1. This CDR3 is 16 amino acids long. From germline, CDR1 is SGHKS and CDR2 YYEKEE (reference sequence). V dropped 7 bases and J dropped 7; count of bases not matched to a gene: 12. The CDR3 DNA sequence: TGTGCCAGCGGCTCGCACCGGGACAGGGGGTTCGGGGAGCTGTTTTTT. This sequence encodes CASGSHRDRGFGELFF.

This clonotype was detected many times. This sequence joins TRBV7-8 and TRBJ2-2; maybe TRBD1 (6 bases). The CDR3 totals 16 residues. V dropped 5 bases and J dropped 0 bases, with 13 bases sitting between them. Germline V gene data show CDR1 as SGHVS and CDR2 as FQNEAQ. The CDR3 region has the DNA TGTGCCAGCAGCCTACAGGGCCTGACGAACACCGGGGAGCTGTTTTTT. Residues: CASSLQGLTNTGELFF. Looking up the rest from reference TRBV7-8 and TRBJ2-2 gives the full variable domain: GAGVSQSPRYKVAKRGQDVALRCDPISGHVSLFWYQQALGQGPEFLTYFQNEAQLDKSGLPSDRFFAERPEGSVSTLKIQRTQQEDSAVYLCASSLQGLTNTGELFFGEGSRLTVL.

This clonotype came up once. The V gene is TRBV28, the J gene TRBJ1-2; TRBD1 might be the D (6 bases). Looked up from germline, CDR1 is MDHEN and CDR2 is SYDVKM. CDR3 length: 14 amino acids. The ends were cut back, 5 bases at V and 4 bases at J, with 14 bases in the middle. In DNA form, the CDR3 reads TGTGCCAGCAGTCCACGGACAGTACCCTATGGCTACACCTTC. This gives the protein CASSPRTVPYGYTF.

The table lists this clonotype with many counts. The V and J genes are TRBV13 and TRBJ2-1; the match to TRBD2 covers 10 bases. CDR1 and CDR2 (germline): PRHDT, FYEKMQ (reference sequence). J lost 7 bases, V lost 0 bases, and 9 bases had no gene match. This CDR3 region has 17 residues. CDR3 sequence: CASSLGPELAGENEQFF. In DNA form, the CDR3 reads TGTGCCAGCAGCTTAGGCCCTGAGCTAGCGGGAGAGAATGAGCAGTTCTTC.

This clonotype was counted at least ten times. CDR3 sequence: CASRTETLVHF. CDR3 sequence (DNA): TGTGCCAGCCGGACGGAGACGTTGGTCCACTTT. The chain has TRBV6-1 and TRBJ1-6; D is unclear. The CDR3 consists of 11 residues. Germline V lookup: CDR1 MNHNS, CDR2 SASEGT. Trimming took 8 bases from V and 17 from J, leaving 16 bases between them.

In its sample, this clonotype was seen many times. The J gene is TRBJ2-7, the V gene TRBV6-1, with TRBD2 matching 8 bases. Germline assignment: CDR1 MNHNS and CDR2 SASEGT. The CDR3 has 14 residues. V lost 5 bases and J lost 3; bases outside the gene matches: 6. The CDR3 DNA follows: TGTGCCAGCAGTCAGGGAGGGACTAGCTACGAGCAGTACTTC. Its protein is CASSQGGTSYEQYF.

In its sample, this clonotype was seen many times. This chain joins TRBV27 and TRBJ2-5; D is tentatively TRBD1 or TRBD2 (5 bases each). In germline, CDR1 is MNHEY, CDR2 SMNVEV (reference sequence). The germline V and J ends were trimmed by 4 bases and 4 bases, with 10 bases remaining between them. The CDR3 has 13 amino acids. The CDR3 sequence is CASSSGTPETQYF. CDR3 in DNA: TGTGCCAGCAGTTCGGGGACGCCAGAGACCCAGTACTTC.

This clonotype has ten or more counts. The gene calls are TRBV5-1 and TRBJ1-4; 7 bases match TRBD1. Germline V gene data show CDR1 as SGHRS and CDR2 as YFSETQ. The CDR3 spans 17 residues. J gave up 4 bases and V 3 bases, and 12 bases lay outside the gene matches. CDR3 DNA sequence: TGCGCCAGCAGCTCCTCCTCAGGACAGGAGGGTAATGAAAAACTGTTTTTT. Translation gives CASSSSSGQEGNEKLFF. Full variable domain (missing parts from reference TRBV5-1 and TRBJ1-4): KAGVTQTPRYLIKTRGQQVTLSCSPISGHRSVSWYQQTPGQGLQFLFEYFSETQRNKGNFPGRFSGRQFSNSRSEMNVSTLELGDSALYLCASSSSSGQEGNEKLFFGSGTQLSVL.

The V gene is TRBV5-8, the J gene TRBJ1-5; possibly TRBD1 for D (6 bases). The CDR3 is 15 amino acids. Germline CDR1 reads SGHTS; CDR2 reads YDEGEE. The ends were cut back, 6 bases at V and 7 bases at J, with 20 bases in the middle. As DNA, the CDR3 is TGTGCCAGCACCCCCCGGGGGCCAACGGGGCAGCCCCAGCATTTT. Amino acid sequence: CASTPRGPTGQPQHF.

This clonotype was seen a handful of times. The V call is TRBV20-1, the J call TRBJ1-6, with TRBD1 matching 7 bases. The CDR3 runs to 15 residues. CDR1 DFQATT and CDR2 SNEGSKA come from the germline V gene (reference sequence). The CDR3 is CSPRGGGSYNSPLHF. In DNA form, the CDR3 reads TGCAGCCCCAGGGGGGGGGGGTCCTATAATTCACCCCTCCACTTT.

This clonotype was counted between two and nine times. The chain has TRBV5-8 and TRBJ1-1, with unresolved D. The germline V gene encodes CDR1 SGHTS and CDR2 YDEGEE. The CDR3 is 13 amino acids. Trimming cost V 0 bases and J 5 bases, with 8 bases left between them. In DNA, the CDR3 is TGTGCCAGCAGCTTGGTCCGACGGACTGAAGCTTTCTTT. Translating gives CASSLVRRTEAFF. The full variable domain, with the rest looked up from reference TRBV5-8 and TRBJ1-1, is EAGVTQSPTHLIKTRGQQATLRCSPISGHTSVYWYQQALGLGLQFLLWYDEGEERNRGNFPPRFSGRQFPNYSSELNVNALELEDSALYLCASSLVRRTEAFFGQGTRLTVV.

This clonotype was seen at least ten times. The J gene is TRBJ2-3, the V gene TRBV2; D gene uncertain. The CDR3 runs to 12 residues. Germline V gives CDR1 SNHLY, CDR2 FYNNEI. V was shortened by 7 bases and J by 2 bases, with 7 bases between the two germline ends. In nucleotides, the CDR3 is TGTGCCAGCACGCCGGTCACAGATACGCAGTATTTT. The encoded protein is CASTPVTDTQYF. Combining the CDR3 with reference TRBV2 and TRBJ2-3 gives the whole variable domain EPEVTQTPSHQVTQMGQEVILRCVPISNHLYFYWYRQILGQKVEFLVSFYNNEISEKSEIFDDQFSVERPDGSNFTLKIRSTKLEDSAMYFCASTPVTDTQYFGPGTRLTVL.

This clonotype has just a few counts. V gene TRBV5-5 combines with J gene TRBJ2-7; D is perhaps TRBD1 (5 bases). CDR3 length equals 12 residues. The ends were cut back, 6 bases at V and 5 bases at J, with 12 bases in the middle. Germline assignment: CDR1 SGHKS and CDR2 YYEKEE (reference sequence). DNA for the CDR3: TGTGCCAGCACCCCCCAGGGCCACGAGCAGTACTTC. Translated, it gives CASTPQGHEQYF.

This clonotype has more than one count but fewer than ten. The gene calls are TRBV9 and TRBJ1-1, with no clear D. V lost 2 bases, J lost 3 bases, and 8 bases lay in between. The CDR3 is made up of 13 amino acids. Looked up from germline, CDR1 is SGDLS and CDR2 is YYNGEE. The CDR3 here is CASSVGPDTEAFF. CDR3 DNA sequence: TGTGCCAGCAGCGTGGGCCCGGACACTGAAGCTTTCTTT.